This T cell receptor (beta chain) was identified during a study of metastatic and nonmetastatic thyroid tumors. Study overall: A comparison of repertoires was made across blood and tumor or nodule tissue from malignant and benign thyroid patients. Study observations and caveats: Significantly greater TCR beta diversity was reportedly found in malignant thyroid tumors than in benign nodules (in blood and tumor).

This clone was recorded many times. Its antigen is still unknown. Before thyroid surgery, none of the patients had received any treatment. With 7 bases removed from V and 0 bases from J, the gap between germline ends came to 13 bases. This CDR3 spans 14 amino acids. CDR1 is SQVTM and CDR2 is ANQGSEA in the germline V gene. Source study methods: The study built a papillary thyroid cancer distant-metastasis classifier from CDR3 differences across clinicopathological groups. MiXCR re-clonotyped the PCR reads for TCRdb. The authors' filters were not applied to this entry. Among tens of thousands of clones, more than 12% were seen once, and the ten largest hold around 15%.

This rearrangement joins TRBV29-1 to TRBJ2-1, with D possibly being TRBD1 (6 bases). The sequenced material came from tumor tissue. The source is a female donor with papillary thyroid cancer or a benign thyroid nodule (not recorded which). Some clones in this sample may be carry-over from other donors' samples. CDR3 sequence: CSGQVPSSYNEQFF. As DNA, the CDR3 is TGCAGCGGACAGGTGCCTAGCTCCTACAATGAGCAGTTCTTC.